This T cell receptor (beta chain) derives from a study of T cells after yellow fever vaccination. This clonotype was observed many times. This CDR3 contains 20 residues. V shed 1 base and J 0 bases; nucleotides not matched to a gene: 11. Looked up from germline, CDR1 is LGHNA and CDR2 is YSLEER. TCRdb called the 5' RACE reads again in MiXCR, with one record for every CDR3 protein. Here the sample spans 300,000 to 400,000 distinct CDR3 sequences, 12% being singletons. This receptor was identified in a man between 18 and 29 years old who received the YFV17D yellow fever vaccine. The input for sequencing was CD4+ T cells sorted from PBMCs, taken 15 days after the yellow fever booster vaccination. V and J are TRBV4-3 and TRBJ2-1; 11 nucleotides line up with TRBD1. This CDR3 reads CASSQVPGGGTGGSYNEQFF. The CDR3 region has the DNA TGCGCCAGCAGCCAAGTCCCGGGGGGCGGGACAGGGGGCTCCTACAATGAGCAGTTCTTC.